These 11 T cell receptor beta chains were sequenced from one sample in a study of cytomegalovirus exposure and HLA in healthy donors. It was with 60 Vbeta and 13 Jbeta primers that the PCR ran. Sequenced by immunoSEQ multiplex PCR; TCRdb stores in-frame clones only, minus some. The repertoire shows about 72,000 clones; the top ten hold roughly 2.6%. Source material: PBMCs. Receptors were obtained from a man aged 40-55 years in good health and CMV-seronegative.

CDR3 nucleotides: TGCGCCAGCAGCGATACTCAGGACAGGGCTACCTACAATGAGCAGTTCTTC. This translates into CASSDTQDRATYNEQFF. The genes are TRBV4-1 and TRBJ2-1; 8 bases map to TRBD1. The V segment lost 5 bases and the J segment 2 bases; nucleotides outside the gene matches: 11. Per germline, CDR1 MGHRA and CDR2 YSYEKL. The CDR3 is 17 amino acids.

V usage is TRBV30 and J usage is TRBJ1-1; D may be TRBD1 (6 bases). V was shortened by 5 bases and J by 4 bases, with 17 bases between the two germline ends. The CDR3 has 14 amino acids. Germline V CDR1 and CDR2: GTSNPN, SVGIG (reference sequence). The chain's CDR3 is CAWSDQGGRTEAFF. In DNA, the CDR3 is TGTGCCTGGTCTGACCAAGGGGGTCGCACTGAAGCTTTCTTT. The entire variable domain, with the rest obtained from reference TRBV30 and TRBJ1-1, is as follows: SQTIHQWPATLVQPVGSPLSLECTVEGTSNPNLYWYRQAAGRGLQLLFYSVGIGQISSEVPQNLSASRPQDRQFILSSKKLLLSDSGFYLCAWSDQGGRTEAFFGQGTRLTVV.

The J gene is TRBJ2-3, the V gene TRBV28; 12 bases map to TRBD2. CDR1 MDHEN and CDR2 SYDVKM come from the germline V gene. The CDR3 contains 18 residues. Trimming took 1 base from V and 3 from J; bases not matched to a gene: 8. CDR3 bases: TGTGCCAGCAGTTTATCTAGCGGGGGGGCGAGCTTTACAGATACGCAGTATTTT. Translating it yields CASSLSSGGASFTDTQYF.

The chain links TRBV7-2 to TRBJ2-7; 9 bases match TRBD1. Germline V CDR1 and CDR2: SGHTA, FQGNSA. The CDR3 is made up of 16 amino acids. The junction had 8 bases not matched to a gene; V was cut back by 5 bases and J by 0 bases. The CDR3 DNA sequence: TGTGCCAGCAGCCGGACCGGGACAGGGCTCTCCTACGAGCAGTACTTC. It encodes CASSRTGTGLSYEQYF.

V is TRBV19 and J is TRBJ2-3; D may be TRBD1 (5 bases). The germline gives CDR1 LNHDA, CDR2 SQIVND (reference sequence). The CDR3 totals 17 residues. The V gene lost 3 bases and the J gene lost 1 base, with 17 bases spanning the gap. In DNA, the CDR3 is TGTGCCAGTAGTATGATCCCCAGGGTAGTGGGCACAGATACGCAGTATTTT. It codes for CASSMIPRVVGTDTQYF.

The CDR3 here is CASSPPPGTGRETQYF. CDR3 coding DNA: TGTGCCAGCAGTCCCCCCCCGGGGACAGGGAGGGAGACCCAGTACTTC. The rearrangement uses TRBV28 and TRBJ2-5; TRBD1 aligns across 9 bases. Germline CDR1 and CDR2: MDHEN and SYDVKM. The V gene end was trimmed by 5 bases and the J gene end by 5 bases; junction bases not matched to a gene: 12. There are 16 residues in the CDR3.

This sequence joins TRBV20-1 and TRBJ1-1; D unresolved. This CDR3 region has 11 residues. V lost 4 bases and J 0 bases, leaving 3 bases between the germline ends. Per the germline V gene, CDR1 is DFQATT and CDR2 is SNEGSKA (reference sequence). CDR3 DNA: TGCAGTGCTATAATGAACACTGAAGCTTTCTTT. Its protein product is CSAIMNTEAFF.

The gene calls are TRBV5-6 and TRBJ2-1, with TRBD2 matching 10 bases. J lost 10 bases, V lost 4 bases, and 11 bases had no gene match. CDR1 and CDR2 from the germline V gene are SGHDT and YYEEEE. This CDR3 is 15 amino acids long. Here the CDR3 DNA reads TGTGCCAGCAGCACCCAAGCGGGGGGGCAACGCGAGCAGTTCTTC. This encodes CASSTQAGGQREQFF. Full variable domain (missing parts from reference TRBV5-6 and TRBJ2-1): DAGVTQSPTHLIKTRGQQVTLRCSPKSGHDTVSWYQQALGQGPQFIFQYYEEEERQRGNFPDRFSGHQFPNYSSELNVNALLLGDSALYLCASSTQAGGQREQFFGPGTRLTVL.

The chain has TRBV20-1 and TRBJ1-1; no clear D. Trimming took off 5 bases at V and 10 bases at J, with 14 bases between the two ends. CDR1 and CDR2 from the germline V gene are DFQATT and SNEGSKA (reference sequence). This CDR3 comprises 11 residues. CDR3 bases: TGCAGTGCTGGCCGGGTAGATGGAGCTTTCTTT. Translating it yields CSAGRVDGAFF.

As to this clone: The sample has other DNA sequences that encode this CDR3 too. The V gene is TRBV9, the J gene TRBJ2-3, with unresolved D. CDR3 length: 14 residues. Trimming took 0 bases from V and 1 from J, leaving 6 bases between them. CDR1 is SGDLS and CDR2 is YYNGEE in the germline V gene. CDR3 sequence: CASSVGQGTDTQYF. DNA for the CDR3: TGTGCCAGCAGCGTAGGGCAGGGCACAGATACGCAGTATTTT.

The rearrangement joins TRBV15 to TRBJ1-2; TRBD1 matches at 10 bases. Trimming at V came to 6 bases and at J to 8 bases, leaving 6 bases not matched to a gene. Germline V gene sequence: CDR1 LNHNV, CDR2 YYDKDF (reference sequence). This CDR3 is 13 amino acids long. Written as DNA, the CDR3 is TGTGCCACCAGTGACAGGGGGCGCGACGGCTACACCTTC. Protein sequence: CATSDRGRDGYTF.